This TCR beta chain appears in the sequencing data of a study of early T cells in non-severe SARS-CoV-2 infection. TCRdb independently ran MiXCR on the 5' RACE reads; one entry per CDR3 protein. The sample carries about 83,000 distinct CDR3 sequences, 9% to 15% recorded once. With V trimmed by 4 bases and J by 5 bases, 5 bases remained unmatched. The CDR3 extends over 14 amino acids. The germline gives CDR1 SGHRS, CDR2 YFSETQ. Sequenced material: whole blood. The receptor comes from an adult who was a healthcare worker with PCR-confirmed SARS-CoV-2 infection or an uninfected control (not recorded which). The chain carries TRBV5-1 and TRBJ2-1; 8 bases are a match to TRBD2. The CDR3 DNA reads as TGCGCCAGCAGCGGGAGCGGGAGAGACAATGAGCAGTTCTTC. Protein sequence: CASSGSGRDNEQFF.